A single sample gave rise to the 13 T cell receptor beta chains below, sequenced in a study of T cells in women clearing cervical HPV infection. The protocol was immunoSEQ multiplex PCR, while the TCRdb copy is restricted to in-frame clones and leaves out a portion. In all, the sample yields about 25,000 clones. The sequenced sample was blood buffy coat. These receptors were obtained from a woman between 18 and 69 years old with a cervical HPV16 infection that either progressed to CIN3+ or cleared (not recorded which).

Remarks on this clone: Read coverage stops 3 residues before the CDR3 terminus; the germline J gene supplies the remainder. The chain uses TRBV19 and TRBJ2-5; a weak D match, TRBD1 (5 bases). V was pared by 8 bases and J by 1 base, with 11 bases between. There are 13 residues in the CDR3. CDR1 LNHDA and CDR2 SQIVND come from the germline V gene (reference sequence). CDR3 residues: CASRRGLQETQYF. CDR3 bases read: TGTGCCAGTCGAAGGGGCCTCCAAGAGACC.

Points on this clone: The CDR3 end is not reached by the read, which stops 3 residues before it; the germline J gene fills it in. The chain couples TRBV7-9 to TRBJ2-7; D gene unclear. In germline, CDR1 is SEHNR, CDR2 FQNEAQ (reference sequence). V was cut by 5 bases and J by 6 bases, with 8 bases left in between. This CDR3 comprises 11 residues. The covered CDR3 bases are TGTGCCAGCAGCCCTCTGTCCGAG. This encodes CASSPLSE. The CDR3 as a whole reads CASSPLSEQYF.

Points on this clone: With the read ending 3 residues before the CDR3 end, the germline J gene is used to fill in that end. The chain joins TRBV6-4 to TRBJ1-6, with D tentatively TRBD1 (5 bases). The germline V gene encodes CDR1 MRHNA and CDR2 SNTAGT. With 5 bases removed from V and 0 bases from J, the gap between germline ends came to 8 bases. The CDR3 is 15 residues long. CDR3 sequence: CASSNRSSYNSPLHF. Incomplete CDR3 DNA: TGTGCCAGCAGTAACAGGAGCTCCTATAATTCACCC.

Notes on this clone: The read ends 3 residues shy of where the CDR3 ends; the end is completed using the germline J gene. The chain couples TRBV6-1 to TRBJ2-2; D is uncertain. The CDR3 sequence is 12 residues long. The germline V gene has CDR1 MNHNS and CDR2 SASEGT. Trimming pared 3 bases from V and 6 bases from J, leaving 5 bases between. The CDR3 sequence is CASSDRSGELFF. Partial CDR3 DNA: TGTGCCAGCAGTGACAGGTCCGGGGAG.

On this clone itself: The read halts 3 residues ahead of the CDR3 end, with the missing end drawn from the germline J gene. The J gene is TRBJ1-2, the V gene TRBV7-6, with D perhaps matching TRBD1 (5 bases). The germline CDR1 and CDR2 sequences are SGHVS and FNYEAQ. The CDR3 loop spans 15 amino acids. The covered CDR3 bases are TGTGCCAGCAGCTTAGGACAGTATAGCACAGATACG. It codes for CASSLGQYSTDT. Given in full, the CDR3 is CASSLGQYSTDTYTF.

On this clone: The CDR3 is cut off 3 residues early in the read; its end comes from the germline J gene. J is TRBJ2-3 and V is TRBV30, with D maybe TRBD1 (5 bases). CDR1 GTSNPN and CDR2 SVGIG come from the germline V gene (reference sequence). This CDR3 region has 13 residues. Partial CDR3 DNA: TGTGCCTGGGCCGGTAACGGACATCAGCCG. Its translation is CAWAGNGHQP. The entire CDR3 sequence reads CAWAGNGHQPQYF.

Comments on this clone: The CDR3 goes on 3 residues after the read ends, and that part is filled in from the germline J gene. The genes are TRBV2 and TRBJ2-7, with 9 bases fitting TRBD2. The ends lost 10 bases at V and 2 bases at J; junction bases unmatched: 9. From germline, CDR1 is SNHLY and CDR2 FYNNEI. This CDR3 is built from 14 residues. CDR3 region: CATKLAGLAYEQYF. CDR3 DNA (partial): TGTGCCACCAAACTAGCGGGCCTCGCCTACGAG. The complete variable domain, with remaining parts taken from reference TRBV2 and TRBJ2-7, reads EPEVTQTPSHQVTQMGQEVILRCVPISNHLYFYWYRQILGQKVEFLVSFYNNEISEKSEIFDDQFSVERPDGSNFTLKIRSTKLEDSAMYFCATKLAGLAYEQYFGPGTRLTVT.

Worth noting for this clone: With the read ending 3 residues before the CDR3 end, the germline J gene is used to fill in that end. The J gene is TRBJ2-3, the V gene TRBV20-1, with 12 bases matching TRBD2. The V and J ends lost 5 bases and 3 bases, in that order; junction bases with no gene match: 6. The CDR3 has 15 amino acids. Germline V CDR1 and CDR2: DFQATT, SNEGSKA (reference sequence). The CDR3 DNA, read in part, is TGCAGTGCTTCGACTAGCGGGAGTTGGACAGATACG. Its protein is CSASTSGSWTDT. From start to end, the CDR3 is CSASTSGSWTDTQYF.

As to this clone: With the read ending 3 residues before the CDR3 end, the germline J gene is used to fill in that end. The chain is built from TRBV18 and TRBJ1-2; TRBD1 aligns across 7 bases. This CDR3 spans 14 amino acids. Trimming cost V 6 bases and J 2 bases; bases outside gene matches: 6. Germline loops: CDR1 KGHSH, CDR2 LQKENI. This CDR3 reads CASSGQELNYGYTF. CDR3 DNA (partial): TGTGCCAGCTCTGGACAGGAGCTAAACTATGGC.

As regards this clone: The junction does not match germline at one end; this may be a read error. The CDR3 DNA, read in part, is TGTGCCAACAGCAAGGGACAGCTCTCCTACGAG. This encodes CANSKGQLSYE. The complete CDR3 protein is CANSKGQLSYEQYF. This chain links TRBV11-2 with TRBJ2-7, with 7 bases aligning to TRBD1. The read ends 3 residues before the CDR3 terminus; that terminus is restored from the germline J gene. This CDR3 comprises 14 residues. Germline lookup yields CDR1 SGHAT and CDR2 FQNNGV.

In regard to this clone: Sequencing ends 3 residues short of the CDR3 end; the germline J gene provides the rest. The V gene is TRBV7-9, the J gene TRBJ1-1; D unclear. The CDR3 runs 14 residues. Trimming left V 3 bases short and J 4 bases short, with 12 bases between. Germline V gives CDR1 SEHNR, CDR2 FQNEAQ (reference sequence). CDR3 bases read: TGTGCCAGCAGCTTGACAAGTTTGGCCACTGAA. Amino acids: CASSLTSLATE. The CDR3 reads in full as CASSLTSLATEAFF. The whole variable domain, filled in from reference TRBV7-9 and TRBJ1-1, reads DTGVSQNPRHKITKRGQNVTFRCDPISEHNRLYWYRQTLGQGPEFLTYFQNEAQLEKSRLLSDRFSAERPKGSFSTLEIQRTEQGDSAMYLCASSLTSLATEAFFGQGTRLTVV.

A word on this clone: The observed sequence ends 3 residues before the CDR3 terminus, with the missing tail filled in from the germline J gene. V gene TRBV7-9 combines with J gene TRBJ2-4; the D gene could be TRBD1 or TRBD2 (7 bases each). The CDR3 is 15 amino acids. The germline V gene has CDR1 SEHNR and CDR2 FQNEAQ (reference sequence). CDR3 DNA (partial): TGTGCCAGCAGCTTGGGAGGGGGCGCGAGGAATGGT. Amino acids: CASSLGGGARNG. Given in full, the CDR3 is CASSLGGGARNGQYF.

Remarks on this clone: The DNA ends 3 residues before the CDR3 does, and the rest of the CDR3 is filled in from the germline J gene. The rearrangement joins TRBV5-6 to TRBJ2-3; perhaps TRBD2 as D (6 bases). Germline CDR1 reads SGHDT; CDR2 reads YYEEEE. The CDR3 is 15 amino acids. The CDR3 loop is CASSFSGVSLETQYF. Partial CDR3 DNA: TGTGCCAGCAGCTTTTCGGGGGTTAGTTTGGAGACG. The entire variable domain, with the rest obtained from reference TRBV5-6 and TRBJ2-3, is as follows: DAGVTQSPTHLIKTRGQQVTLRCSPKSGHDTVSWYQQALGQGPQFIFQYYEEEERQRGNFPDRFSGHQFPNYSSELNVNALLLGDSALYLCASSFSGVSLETQYFGPGTRLTVL.